Below, 5 T cell receptor beta chains from the same sample are listed, as sequenced in a study of low-dose radiotherapy and immunotherapy resistance in tumors. TRAV- and TRBV-specific primers were used for first-strand cDNA, which covered alpha and beta chains. The authors ran around 19 PCR cycles to amplify TCRs with a constant-region primer and V-primer adapter. Each CDR3 protein is one row after TCRdb ran MiXCR on the reads. The sample has about 44,000 distinct CDR3 sequences; 25% to 30% are singletons. The sample's time point: after trial treatment. Specified treatment: LDRT plus nivolumab, ipilimumab, low-dose cyclophosphamide and aspirin (RACIN trial). The sequencing used PBMCs, collected after low-dose radiotherapy plus immunotherapy. The receptors were gathered from a male donor with prostate cancer.

In this sample, this clonotype turned up many times. The V gene is TRBV20-1, the J gene TRBJ2-5, with a tentative D call TRBD2 (6 bases). Trimming took 1 base from V and 1 from J, leaving 10 bases between them. Germline V gives CDR1 DFQATT, CDR2 SNEGSKA (reference sequence). CDR3 length equals 14 residues. CDR3 residues: CSARGRGLQETQYF. CDR3 coding DNA: TGCAGTGCTAGAGGGCGGGGTCTCCAAGAGACCCAGTACTTC.

Many counts were recorded for this clonotype. The rearrangement uses TRBV5-1 and TRBJ2-7; either TRBD1 or TRBD2 may fit D (6 bases each). V was trimmed by 4 bases and J by 6 bases, leaving 11 bases between them. In germline, CDR1 is SGHRS, CDR2 YFSETQ. The CDR3 spans 12 residues. CDR3 coding DNA: TGCGCCAGCAGCCTAGGGGGAGGCGAGCAGTACTTC. It is translated as CASSLGGGEQYF.

This clonotype was observed many times. The V and J genes are TRBV30 and TRBJ2-1; the D gene could be TRBD1 or TRBD2 (5 bases each). Germline values: CDR1 GTSNPN, CDR2 SVGIG (reference sequence). The CDR3 runs to 14 residues. V was trimmed by 3 bases and J by 7 bases, leaving 16 bases between them. CDR3 sequence: CAWRLPGTQNEQFF. In DNA, the CDR3 is TGTGCCTGGAGACTCCCCGGGACGCAGAATGAGCAGTTCTTC.

Note on this clonotype: This likely came from a read error, as a far larger clone is one base away. The chain has TRBV18 and TRBJ2-7; tentatively, D is TRBD1 (6 bases). The CDR3 contains 15 residues. Germline V gene data show CDR1 as KGHSH and CDR2 as LQKENI. The V end lost 5 bases, the J end lost 7 bases, and 21 bases lay between the germline ends. This CDR3 is CASSETGKSYNEQYF. The CDR3 nucleotides read TGTGCCAGCTCAGAAACAGGGAAGTCCTACAATGAGCAGTACTTC.

This clonotype was observed many times. J is TRBJ1-5 and V is TRBV27; TRBD1 matches 7 bases. CDR1 is MNHEY and CDR2 is SMNVEV in the germline V gene (reference sequence). Trimming cost V 5 bases and J 3 bases; bases outside gene matches: 7. The CDR3 has 15 residues. CDR3 loop: CASSSGQANNQPQHF. The CDR3 DNA follows: TGTGCCAGCAGTAGCGGACAGGCCAACAATCAGCCCCAGCATTTT.